Following are 14 T cell receptor beta chains from one sample sequenced in a study of metastatic and nonmetastatic thyroid tumors. Ahead of thyroid surgery, no patient had received treatment of any kind. MiXCR re-clonotyped the PCR reads for TCRdb. The sample has around 45,000 clones; around 15% are singletons. The sample consisted of blood. Every receptor here comes from a female donor with papillary thyroid cancer or a benign thyroid nodule (not recorded which). Some clones in this sample may be carry-over from other donors' samples.

This clone is labeled as medium-sized. The chain uses TRBV6-1 and TRBJ2-1; possibly TRBD1 for D (6 bases). Germline CDR1 and CDR2: MNHNS and SASEGT. The CDR3 contains 14 residues. Trimming took 7 bases from V and 4 from J, leaving 14 bases between them. The CDR3 is CASIKGESYNEQFF. CDR3 bases: TGTGCCAGCATTAAGGGGGAGAGTTACAATGAGCAGTTCTTC.

This clone was found many times. The chain uses TRBV7-8 and TRBJ1-6; tentatively, D is TRBD1 (5 bases). The germline gives CDR1 SGHVS, CDR2 FQNEAQ. The CDR3 runs to 14 residues. Between the trimmed V and J ends, which lost 1 base and 12 bases, there was a span of 13 bases. CDR3 DNA: TGTGCCAGCAGCTTAGGAGTGGGGGTCCGACCCCTCCACTTT. It translates to CASSLGVGVRPLHF. The variable domain in full, with the rest retrieved from reference TRBV7-8 and TRBJ1-6, is GAGVSQSPRYKVAKRGQDVALRCDPISGHVSLFWYQQALGQGPEFLTYFQNEAQLDKSGLPSDRFFAERPEGSVSTLKIQRTQQEDSAVYLCASSLGVGVRPLHFGNGTRLTVT.

This clone was observed at least ten times. The V call is TRBV9, the J call TRBJ1-5; D call uncertain. CDR1 is SGDLS and CDR2 is YYNGEE in the germline V gene. Trimming shortened V by 0 bases and J by 5 bases, and 9 bases separated the two germline ends. The CDR3 extends over 14 amino acids. The DNA for the CDR3 is TGTGCCAGCAGCGTAGAGGGAGGGTATCAGCCCCAGCATTTT. This gives the protein CASSVEGGYQPQHF.

This clone came up a few times. A much larger clonotype is one base distant, so this may be a read error. The chain links TRBV20-1 to TRBJ1-1, with a possible D match to TRBD1 (5 bases). The germline V gene has CDR1 DFQATT and CDR2 SNEGSKA (reference sequence). This CDR3 is built from 11 residues. Trimming stripped 5 bases from V and 6 bases from J, with 10 bases between. The CDR3 here is CSAGQGSEAFF. CDR3 coding DNA: TGCAGTGCTGGCCAGGGTTCTGAAGCTTTCTTT.

This clone was seen repeatedly, ten times or more. The chain employs TRBV30 and TRBJ1-6, with D perhaps matching TRBD1 (6 bases). The germline gives CDR1 GTSNPN, CDR2 SVGIG (reference sequence). This CDR3 comprises 12 residues. Trimming cost V 7 bases and J 5 bases, with 9 bases left between them. Written as DNA, the CDR3 is TGTGCCTCGACAGGAAATAATTCACCCCTCCACTTT. It encodes CASTGNNSPLHF.

Turning to this clone: One end of the junction varies from germline; a read error may be responsible. V is TRBV20-1 and J is TRBJ2-1; D gene unclear. The germline V gene has CDR1 DFQATT and CDR2 SNEGSKA (reference sequence). This CDR3 has 15 amino acids. The CDR3 region has the DNA TGCAGTGCCCGGACGGCTAAAGGCTCCTACAATGAGCAGTCCTTC. Amino acid sequence: CSARTAKGSYNEQSF.

The chain carries TRBV6-1 and TRBJ1-6; D might be TRBD1 (6 bases). CDR3 length: 14 amino acids. Germline V gene sequence: CDR1 MNHNS, CDR2 SASEGT. Trimming removed 8 bases at V and 4 bases at J, with 12 bases between. The CDR3: CASDTGHYNSPLHF. The CDR3 nucleotides are TGTGCCAGCGATACGGGACATTATAATTCACCCCTCCACTTT.

This clone was recorded at least ten times. This sequence joins TRBV7-9 and TRBJ2-2; D call uncertain. Trimming left V 2 bases short and J 1 base short, with 2 bases between. This CDR3 is built from 13 residues. The germline gives CDR1 SEHNR, CDR2 FQNEAQ (reference sequence). The CDR3 loop is CASSLMNTGELFF. CDR3 DNA: TGTGCCAGCAGCTTAATGAACACCGGGGAGCTGTTTTTT.

The chain's CDR3 is CASSHYAGDTEAFF. The CDR3 bases are TGTGCCAGCAGCCACTACGCTGGGGACACTGAAGCTTTCTTT. The chain couples TRBV3-1 to TRBJ1-1; D uncertain. Germline CDR1 LGHDT, CDR2 YNNKEL (reference sequence). The CDR3 has 14 residues. The V end was cut by 3 bases, the J end by 3 bases, with 11 bases between.

In this sample, this clone turned up a few times. The chain couples TRBV28 to TRBJ1-4; 10 bases align to TRBD1. The length of the CDR3 is 16 residues. The germline V gene encodes CDR1 MDHEN and CDR2 SYDVKM. V shed 6 bases and J 7 bases; nucleotides not matched to a gene: 11. CDR3 sequence reads: CASRSPGQGWGEKLFF. The CDR3 bases are TGTGCCAGCAGGAGCCCGGGACAGGGGTGGGGTGAAAAACTGTTTTTT.

This clone showed up many times. This rearrangement joins TRBV19 to TRBJ2-1; no firm D call. This CDR3 spans 11 amino acids. CDR1 and CDR2 (germline): LNHDA, SQIVND (reference sequence). Trimming pared 6 bases from V and 3 bases from J, leaving 3 bases between. The CDR3 here is CASRNYNEQFF. The CDR3 DNA reads as TGTGCCAGTAGGAACTACAATGAGCAGTTCTTC.

This chain connects TRBV10-3 to TRBJ2-5; D is possibly TRBD1 (5 bases). CDR3 size: 16 residues. V lost 0 bases and J lost 3, with 14 bases in between. CDR1 and CDR2 from the germline V gene are ENHRY and SYGVKD. The CDR3 region has the DNA TGTGCCATCAGTGAGTCGAAGGGGCGCAGGGAAGAGACCCAGTACTTC. The encoded protein is CAISESKGRREETQYF.

This clone was seen ten or more times. The chain links TRBV12-3 or TRBV12-4 to TRBJ1-4; D call uncertain. V was trimmed by 3 bases and J by 5 bases, leaving 10 bases between them. CDR3 length: 14 amino acids. CDR3 sequence (DNA): TGTGCCAGCAGTTTCCGGACGGTAAATGAAAAACTGTTTTTT. It translates to CASSFRTVNEKLFF.

There are many counts of this clone. V gene TRBV19 combines with J gene TRBJ2-5; 7 positions match TRBD1. The V segment lost 5 bases and the J segment 4 bases; nucleotides outside the gene matches: 4. Germline V gene data show CDR1 as LNHDA and CDR2 as SQIVND (reference sequence). The CDR3 sequence is 13 residues long. CDR3 loop: CASSQGVPETQYF. The CDR3 nucleotides are TGTGCCAGTAGTCAGGGGGTACCAGAGACCCAGTACTTC. The variable domain in full, with the rest retrieved from reference TRBV19 and TRBJ2-5, is DGGITQSPKYLFRKEGQNVTLSCEQNLNHDAMYWYRQDPGQGLRLIYYSQIVNDFQKGDIAEGYSVSREKKESFPLTVTSAQKNPTAFYLCASSQGVPETQYFGPGTRLLVL.